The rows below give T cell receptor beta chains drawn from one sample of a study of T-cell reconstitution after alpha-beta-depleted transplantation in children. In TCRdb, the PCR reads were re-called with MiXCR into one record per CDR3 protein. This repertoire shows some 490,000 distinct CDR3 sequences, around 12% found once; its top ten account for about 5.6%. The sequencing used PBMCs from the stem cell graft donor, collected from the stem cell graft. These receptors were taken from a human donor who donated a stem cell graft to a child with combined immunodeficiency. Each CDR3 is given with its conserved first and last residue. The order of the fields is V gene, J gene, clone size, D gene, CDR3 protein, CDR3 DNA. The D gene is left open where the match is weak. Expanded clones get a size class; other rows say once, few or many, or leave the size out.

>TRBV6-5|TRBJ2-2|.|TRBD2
CASSYSKAGVNTGELFF
TGTGCCAGCAGTTACTCGAAGGCGGGAGTGAACACCGGGGAGCTGTTTTTT
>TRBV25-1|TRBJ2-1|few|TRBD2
CASSDRSGSSVGSYNEQFF
TGTGCCAGCAGTGACCGTAGCGGGAGCAGTGTAGGATCCTACAATGAGCAGTTCTTC
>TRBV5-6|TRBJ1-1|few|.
CASSLETDLEAFF
TGTGCCAGCAGCTTGGAGACAGACCTTGAAGCTTTCTTT
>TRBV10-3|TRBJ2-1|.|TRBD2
CAISDARAGGYNEQFF
TGTGCCATCAGTGATGCTCGAGCGGGAGGGTACAATGAGCAGTTCTTC
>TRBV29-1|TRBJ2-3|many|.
CSVDRAGATDTQYF
TGCAGCGTTGACAGGGCAGGGGCCACAGATACGCAGTATTTT
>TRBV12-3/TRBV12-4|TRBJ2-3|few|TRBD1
CASSADRADTQYF
TGTGCCAGCAGTGCGGACAGGGCAGATACGCAGTATTTT
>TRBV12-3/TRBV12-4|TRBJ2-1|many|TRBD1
CASSPGTGANEQFF
TGTGCCAGCAGTCCCGGGACAGGGGCAAATGAGCAGTTCTTC
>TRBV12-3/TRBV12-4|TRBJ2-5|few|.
CASSFGKDRRAQYF
TGTGCCAGCAGTTTTGGGAAGGACCGACGGGCCCAGTACTTC
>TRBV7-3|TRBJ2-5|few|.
CASTPLRETQYF
TGTGCCAGCACCCCCCTGAGGGAGACCCAGTACTTC
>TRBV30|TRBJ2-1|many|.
CAFLRQGSYNEQFF
TGTGCCTTCTTACGGCAGGGCTCCTACAATGAGCAGTTCTTC
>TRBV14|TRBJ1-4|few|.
CASSQDSWDPTNEKLFF
TGTGCCAGCAGCCAAGATAGCTGGGATCCAACTAATGAAAAACTGTTTTTT
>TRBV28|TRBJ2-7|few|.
CASSFEELAYEQYF
TGTGCCAGCAGTTTCGAGGAGTTAGCCTACGAGCAGTACTTC
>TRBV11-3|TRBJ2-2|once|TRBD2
CASSLLLAGDSGELFF
TGTGCCAGCAGCTTACTACTAGCGGGAGACTCCGGGGAGCTGTTTTTT
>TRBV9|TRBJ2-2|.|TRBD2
CASSHGREAGELFF
TGTGCCAGCAGCCATGGGAGGGAGGCCGGGGAGCTGTTTTTT
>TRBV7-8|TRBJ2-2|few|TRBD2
CASSLGGRATTGELFF
TGTGCCAGCAGCTTAGGTGGGAGGGCCACCACCGGGGAGCTGTTTTTT
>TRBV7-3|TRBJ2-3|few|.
CASSSDANTQYF
TGTGCCAGCAGCTCGGACGCCAATACGCAGTATTTT
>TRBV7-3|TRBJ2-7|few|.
CASSLNALSYEQYF
TGTGCCAGCAGCTTAAATGCTTTGTCCTACGAGCAGTACTTC
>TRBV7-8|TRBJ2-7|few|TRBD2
CASKPGPGGYYEQYF
TGTGCCAGCAAGCCCGGGCCGGGGGGTTACTACGAGCAGTACTTC